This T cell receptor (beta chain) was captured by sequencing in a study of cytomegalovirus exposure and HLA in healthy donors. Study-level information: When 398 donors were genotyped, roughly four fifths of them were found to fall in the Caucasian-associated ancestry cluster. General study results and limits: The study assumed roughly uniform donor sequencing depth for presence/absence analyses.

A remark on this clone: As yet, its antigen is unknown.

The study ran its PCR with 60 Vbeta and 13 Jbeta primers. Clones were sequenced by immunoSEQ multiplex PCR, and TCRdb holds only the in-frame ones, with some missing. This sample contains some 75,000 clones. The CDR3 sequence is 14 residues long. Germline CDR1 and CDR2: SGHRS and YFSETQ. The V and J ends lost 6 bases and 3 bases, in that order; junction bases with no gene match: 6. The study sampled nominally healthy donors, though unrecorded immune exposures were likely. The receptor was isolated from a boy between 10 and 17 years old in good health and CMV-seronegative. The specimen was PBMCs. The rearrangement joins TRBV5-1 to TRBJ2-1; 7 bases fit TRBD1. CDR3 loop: CASTKSGGYNEQFF. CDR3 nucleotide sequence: TGCGCCAGCACAAAATCAGGGGGCTACAATGAGCAGTTCTTC. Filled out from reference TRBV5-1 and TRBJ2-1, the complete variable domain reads KAGVTQTPRYLIKTRGQQVTLSCSPISGHRSVSWYQQTPGQGLQFLFEYFSETQRNKGNFPGRFSGRQFSNSRSEMNVSTLELGDSALYLCASTKSGGYNEQFFGPGTRLTVL.